These T cell receptor beta chains were read from a single sample in a study of T cells expressing NK-cell markers. TCRdb reanalyzed the 5' RACE reads and collapses them to one entry per CDR3 protein, without DNA. This sample's table reports 550,000 to 600,000 distinct CDR3 sequences. Specimen: blood T cells: a sorted CD56 or NKG2C T cell subset, CD4+ or CD8+ T cells, or bulk PBMC T cells (not recorded which). The receptors were gathered from a man aged 18 to 30 in good health. CDR3s include the opening cysteine and the closing phenylalanine or tryptophan.

CDR3aa: CATNQIARRLPYEQYF; v_gene: TRBV28; j_gene: TRBJ2-7
CDR3aa: CAISRDRGNEQFF; v_gene: TRBV10-3; j_gene: TRBJ2-1
CDR3aa: CASSFSYASAFF; v_gene: TRBV12-3/TRBV12-4; j_gene: TRBJ1-1
CDR3aa: CASSLAEREGSADTQYF; v_gene: TRBV12-3/TRBV12-4; j_gene: TRBJ2-3
CDR3aa: CASSFLAGGPNGELFF; v_gene: TRBV27; j_gene: TRBJ2-2
CDR3aa: CASSIMGLPGMGANVLTF; v_gene: TRBV19; j_gene: TRBJ2-6
CDR3aa: CSGGQGAMETQYF; v_gene: TRBV20-1; j_gene: TRBJ2-5
CDR3aa: CAISEFPGQARDTQYF; v_gene: TRBV10-3; j_gene: TRBJ2-3
CDR3aa: CASSQVGTGAGNQPQHF; v_gene: TRBV4-1; j_gene: TRBJ1-5
CDR3aa: CASSQGQLSTDTQYF; v_gene: TRBV4-2; j_gene: TRBJ2-3
CDR3aa: CSAREGSLAGVYEQFF; v_gene: TRBV20-1; j_gene: TRBJ2-1
CDR3aa: CSANRGAAGDEQYF; v_gene: TRBV20-1; j_gene: TRBJ2-7
CDR3aa: CASRQQREGLDTQYF; v_gene: TRBV7-2; j_gene: TRBJ2-3
CDR3aa: CSAADSRSTDTQYF; v_gene: TRBV20-1; j_gene: TRBJ2-3
CDR3aa: CATSSRASTEAFF; v_gene: TRBV24-1; j_gene: TRBJ1-1
CDR3aa: CASSSRQNTDTQYF; v_gene: TRBV7-9; j_gene: TRBJ2-3
CDR3aa: CASSVTRPGANVLTF; v_gene: TRBV27; j_gene: TRBJ2-6
CDR3aa: CASSQEAGLPQETQYF; v_gene: TRBV4-2; j_gene: TRBJ2-5
CDR3aa: CASSLFKSGTSTDTQYF; v_gene: TRBV5-6; j_gene: TRBJ2-3
CDR3aa: CASSLRTGGSEAFF; v_gene: TRBV5-1; j_gene: TRBJ1-1
CDR3aa: CASSATGRTNEQFF; v_gene: TRBV11-1; j_gene: TRBJ2-1
CDR3aa: CASSEPGGTLTNEKLFF; v_gene: TRBV6-1; j_gene: TRBJ1-4
CDR3aa: CASSSQGVADTQYF; v_gene: TRBV5-1; j_gene: TRBJ2-3
CDR3aa: CASSQRSATGELFF; v_gene: TRBV7-9; j_gene: TRBJ2-2
CDR3aa: CSVEASGVPPGANVLTF; v_gene: TRBV29-1; j_gene: TRBJ2-6
CDR3aa: CASSQLRDRLPNTGELFF; v_gene: TRBV3-1; j_gene: TRBJ2-2
CDR3aa: CASSFWGRVTYNEQFF; v_gene: TRBV12-3/TRBV12-4; j_gene: TRBJ2-1
CDR3aa: CASSQGGRHQETQYF; v_gene: TRBV3-1; j_gene: TRBJ2-5
CDR3aa: CASSPGGHWNTEAFF; v_gene: TRBV18; j_gene: TRBJ1-1
CDR3aa: CASSLDRKGYTGELFF; v_gene: TRBV5-6; j_gene: TRBJ2-2
CDR3aa: CAWSVRTGTGELFF; v_gene: TRBV30; j_gene: TRBJ2-2
CDR3aa: CASSLGQGISEQFF; v_gene: TRBV5-1; j_gene: TRBJ2-1
CDR3aa: CASSRGTGGAGELFF; v_gene: TRBV12-3/TRBV12-4; j_gene: TRBJ2-2
CDR3aa: CASSPTKTGNTEAFF; v_gene: TRBV12-3/TRBV12-4; j_gene: TRBJ1-1
CDR3aa: CASSYSRAGSSGNTIYF; v_gene: TRBV6-5; j_gene: TRBJ1-3
CDR3aa: CASSLEGGMQYF; v_gene: TRBV7-2; j_gene: TRBJ2-7
CDR3aa: CSVEDRGKQFF; v_gene: TRBV29-1; j_gene: TRBJ2-1
CDR3aa: CATSESGLSEQYF; v_gene: TRBV19; j_gene: TRBJ2-7
CDR3aa: CASSFRIGEADTQYF; v_gene: TRBV7-9; j_gene: TRBJ2-3
CDR3aa: CASSLYRGDGELFF; v_gene: TRBV12-3/TRBV12-4; j_gene: TRBJ2-2
CDR3aa: CASSAPGQYTEAFF; v_gene: TRBV7-9; j_gene: TRBJ1-1
CDR3aa: CSVSGLAGDTETQYF; v_gene: TRBV29-1; j_gene: TRBJ2-5
CDR3aa: CASSPGQSADTQYF; v_gene: TRBV5-1; j_gene: TRBJ2-3
CDR3aa: CASSYSLLGADTQYF; v_gene: TRBV6-5; j_gene: TRBJ2-3
CDR3aa: CSAQSLGNEQYF; v_gene: TRBV29-1; j_gene: TRBJ2-7
CDR3aa: CASSLDRAGEQFF; v_gene: TRBV7-9; j_gene: TRBJ2-1
CDR3aa: CASSAGLAGIQETQYF; v_gene: TRBV2; j_gene: TRBJ2-5
CDR3aa: CASSLGTALYQETQYF; v_gene: TRBV5-1; j_gene: TRBJ2-5
CDR3aa: CASSSPAGGPSFSYNEQFF; v_gene: TRBV6-5; j_gene: TRBJ2-1
CDR3aa: CASSPTWQGAFGNTIYF; v_gene: TRBV6-1; j_gene: TRBJ1-3
CDR3aa: CASTPGGSNQPQHF; v_gene: TRBV12-3/TRBV12-4; j_gene: TRBJ1-5
CDR3aa: CATRLPSGYNEQFF; v_gene: TRBV10-2; j_gene: TRBJ2-1
CDR3aa: CSARAARGYNQPQHF; v_gene: TRBV20-1; j_gene: TRBJ1-5
CDR3aa: CATTGGRDGYTF; v_gene: TRBV25-1; j_gene: TRBJ1-2
CDR3aa: CASTRTSGSQETQYF; v_gene: TRBV21-1; j_gene: TRBJ2-5
CDR3aa: CASTISDRPGELFF; v_gene: TRBV9; j_gene: TRBJ2-2